These 31 T cell receptor beta chains were sequenced from one sample in a study of blood T cell repertoires in COVID-19. Produced via immunoSEQ multiplex PCR; TCRdb's table is partial and in-frame only. The data contain 150,000 or so clones, more than 75% of them singletons. Specimen: peripheral blood. The receptors were sampled from a man aged 80 or over with acute or convalescent COVID-19.

V usage is TRBV5-1 and J usage is TRBJ2-1; 7 nucleotides match TRBD2. In germline, CDR1 is SGHRS, CDR2 YFSETQ. This CDR3 spans 15 amino acids. V shed 0 bases and J 3 bases; nucleotides not matched to a gene: 3. CDR3 in amino acids: CASSLGGGLYNEQFF. Written as DNA, the CDR3 is TGCGCCAGCAGCTTGGGCGGGGGTCTCTACAATGAGCAGTTCTTC.

This clone was detected a few times. The J gene is TRBJ2-2, the V gene TRBV28; TRBD2 aligns across 10 bases. V shed 6 bases and J 6 bases; nucleotides not matched to a gene: 22. There are 20 residues in the CDR3. Germline assignment: CDR1 MDHEN and CDR2 SYDVKM. The DNA of the CDR3 is TGTGCCAGCAGCCGCGTAAACACGTTTCTACTAGCGGGAACCTCCGGGGAGCTGTTTTTT. This gives the protein CASSRVNTFLLAGTSGELFF.

The rearrangement links TRBV29-1 to TRBJ1-2; a possible D gene is TRBD1 (5 bases). The CDR3 runs 13 residues. Germline CDR1 reads SQVTM; CDR2 reads ANQGSEA. V lost 3 bases, J lost 0 bases, and 8 bases lay in between. CDR3 coding DNA: TGCAGCGTTGAGACAGATACTAACTATGGCTACACCTTC. Amino acid sequence: CSVETDTNYGYTF.

The rearrangement uses TRBV9 and TRBJ2-3, with D unresolved. The V gene's germline CDR1 is SGDLS and CDR2 YYNGEE. Trimming pared 4 bases from V and 7 bases from J, leaving 13 bases between. This CDR3 has 13 amino acids. CDR3 DNA: TGTGCCAGCAGCCCGTCCGGCGGCAATACGCAGTATTTT. This encodes CASSPSGGNTQYF.

The chain combines TRBV6-5 with TRBJ2-1; the match to TRBD2 covers 13 bases. The CDR3 length is 16 residues. CDR1 and CDR2 from the germline V gene are MNHEY and SVGAGI. Unmatched junction bases numbered 3, after V lost 2 bases and J lost 5 bases. CDR3 sequence (DNA): TGTGCCAGCAGTTACCTCGGACTAGCGGGGGACAATGAGCAGTTCTTC. Translated: CASSYLGLAGDNEQFF.

The chain recombines TRBV5-1 with TRBJ2-1, with TRBD1 identical over 8 bases. The V gene end was trimmed by 0 bases and the J gene end by 9 bases; junction bases not matched to a gene: 20. The CDR3 sequence is 19 residues long. In germline, CDR1 is SGHRS, CDR2 YFSETQ. CDR3 bases: TGCGCCAGCAGCTTGGGACCCGCGGGGTCCGGACAGGGCATCGGTGAGCAGTTCTTC. This gives the protein CASSLGPAGSGQGIGEQFF.

The chain has TRBV5-1 and TRBJ1-2; no firm D call. Germline V gives CDR1 SGHRS, CDR2 YFSETQ. The CDR3 has 15 residues. V was trimmed by 1 base and J by 6 bases, leaving 16 bases between them. The DNA for the CDR3 is TGCGCCAGCAGCTTGAACCCAGGTTTAGTCGATGGCTACACCTTC. It encodes CASSLNPGLVDGYTF. Combining the CDR3 with reference TRBV5-1 and TRBJ1-2 gives the whole variable domain KAGVTQTPRYLIKTRGQQVTLSCSPISGHRSVSWYQQTPGQGLQFLFEYFSETQRNKGNFPGRFSGRQFSNSRSEMNVSTLELGDSALYLCASSLNPGLVDGYTFGSGTRLTVV.

This clone was counted a few times. The rearrangement links TRBV28 to TRBJ2-7, with TRBD1 identical over 9 bases. Germline lookup yields CDR1 MDHEN and CDR2 SYDVKM. The V and J ends lost 5 bases and 0 bases, in that order; junction bases with no gene match: 5. The CDR3 runs 15 residues. The chain's CDR3 is CASSLTGGSSYEQYF. CDR3 DNA sequence: TGTGCCAGCAGTCTCACAGGGGGCAGCTCCTACGAGCAGTACTTC.

The chain joins TRBV19 to TRBJ2-7, with 9 bases aligning to TRBD1. Germline-derived CDR1 and CDR2 are LNHDA and SQIVND (reference sequence). The CDR3 extends over 18 amino acids. Trimming at V came to 3 bases and at J to 0 bases, leaving 12 bases not matched to a gene. The CDR3, as DNA: TGTGCCAGTAGTATCTTTATCTCGTTGGGACAGGGCTCCTACGAGCAGTACTTC. Its translation is CASSIFISLGQGSYEQYF.

The V gene is TRBV5-5, the J gene TRBJ2-1; a weak D match, TRBD1 (5 bases). Germline V gives CDR1 SGHKS, CDR2 YYEKEE (reference sequence). CDR3 length: 15 residues. Trimming removed 0 bases from V and 2 bases from J, with 9 bases in between. The DNA of the CDR3 is TGTGCCAGCAGCTTGGAAGGGGATGCCTACAATGAGCAGTTCTTC. It yields the protein CASSLEGDAYNEQFF.

The table lists this clone with a few counts. This sequence joins TRBV19 and TRBJ2-2; TRBD2 agrees at 8 bases. The ends lost 7 bases at V and 4 bases at J; junction bases unmatched: 11. Per germline, CDR1 LNHDA and CDR2 SQIVND (reference sequence). CDR3 size: 16 residues. CDR3 DNA sequence: TGTGCCAGTATCTCGGCGGGGACTAGGCTCACCGGGGAGCTGTTTTTT. Residues: CASISAGTRLTGELFF.

The chain combines TRBV28 with TRBJ2-7; tentative D call: TRBD2 (5 bases). V was pared by 7 bases and J by 6 bases, with 19 bases between. This CDR3 contains 14 residues. Per the germline V gene, CDR1 is MDHEN and CDR2 is SYDVKM. The CDR3, as DNA: TGTGCCAGCACCAAGCCGGGGTTGAGAGGCGAGCAGTACTTC. Translation gives CASTKPGLRGEQYF.

This chain connects TRBV30 to TRBJ1-1; D is undetermined. V lost 6 bases and J 7 bases, leaving 12 bases between the germline ends. CDR3 length: 11 residues. Germline V lookup: CDR1 GTSNPN, CDR2 SVGIG (reference sequence). The CDR3 protein is CACNKGVEAFF. CDR3 DNA sequence: TGTGCCTGCAACAAAGGAGTTGAAGCTTTCTTT.

This chain connects TRBV4-1 to TRBJ2-2, with D possibly matching TRBD2 (6 bases). Germline CDR1 is MGHRA and CDR2 is YSYEKL. The CDR3 consists of 13 residues. The V and J ends lost 1 base and 11 bases respectively, with 11 bases between them. The CDR3 is CASSQVLAGELFF. The CDR3, as DNA: TGCGCCAGCAGCCAAGTATTGGCGGGAGAGCTGTTTTTT.

The chain recombines TRBV5-1 with TRBJ2-2; TRBD2 matches 7 bases. CDR1 and CDR2 from the germline V gene are SGHRS and YFSETQ. The CDR3 spans 15 residues. The trim removed 2 bases at V and 7 bases at J, leaving 8 bases unmatched. CDR3 residues: CASSFGGRADGELFF. The CDR3 region has the DNA TGCGCCAGCAGCTTCGGGGGGAGGGCCGACGGGGAGCTGTTTTTT.

This rearrangement joins TRBV18 to TRBJ2-3; 8 bases map to TRBD1. The CDR3 totals 16 residues. V lost 5 bases and J lost 0; bases outside the gene matches: 7. Germline loops: CDR1 KGHSH, CDR2 LQKENI. As DNA, the CDR3 is TGTGCCAGCTCAGAGGGACAGGCCTCTAGCACAGATACGCAGTATTTT. Encoded protein: CASSEGQASSTDTQYF.

The genes are TRBV7-5 and TRBJ2-7; TRBD2, the D gene given by the table, was not confirmed from the DNA. TRBV7-5 is a pseudogene locus. The CDR3 is 18 residues long. Here the CDR3 reads CVRSLVRFQRERSYEQYF. The CDR3 DNA reads as TGTGTCAGAAGCTTAGTAAGGTTCCAGCGGGAGAGGAGCTACGAGCAGTACTTC.

The V call is TRBV28, the J call TRBJ1-6; 8 nucleotides match TRBD1. This CDR3 is built from 15 residues. The germline V gene encodes CDR1 MDHEN and CDR2 SYDVKM. Losses at the gene ends were 4 bases for V and 9 bases for J; bases not matched to a gene: 8. CDR3 nucleotide sequence: TGTGCCAGCAGTTATTCCGGGACAGGAGTTTCACCCCTCCACTTT. This translates into CASSYSGTGVSPLHF.

This clone has a single count. The genes are TRBV18 and TRBJ1-5; 9 bases are shared with TRBD1. The V gene end was trimmed by 5 bases and the J gene end by 2 bases; junction bases not matched to a gene: 1. CDR3 length: 14 residues. The germline V gene has CDR1 KGHSH and CDR2 LQKENI. CDR3 residues: CASSWTGGNQPQHF. The CDR3 bases are TGTGCCAGCTCATGGACAGGGGGCAATCAGCCCCAGCATTTT.

The chain recombines TRBV18 with TRBJ2-7; D not resolved. V was cut by 3 bases and J by 4 bases, with 13 bases left in between. The CDR3 covers 14 residues. Germline CDR1 KGHSH, CDR2 LQKENI. The CDR3 region is CASSPGPSRYEQYF. Here the CDR3 DNA reads TGTGCCAGCTCACCGGGCCCATCCCGGTACGAGCAGTACTTC.

The chain employs TRBV6-5 and TRBJ1-6, with 7 bases matching TRBD1. The CDR3 covers 16 residues. In germline, CDR1 is MNHEY, CDR2 SVGAGI. V lost 2 bases, J lost 9 bases, and 10 bases stayed unmatched. The CDR3 bases are TGTGCCAGCAGTTACACCCAACAGGGGATAGGTTCACCCCTCCACTTT. Its translation is CASSYTQQGIGSPLHF.

This clone was counted many times. This chain connects TRBV29-1 to TRBJ2-1; no firm D call. This CDR3 has 12 residues. Trimming cost V 3 bases and J 10 bases, with 13 bases left between them. Germline V gene data show CDR1 as SQVTM and CDR2 as ANQGSEA. The CDR3 region is CSVDITLIEQFF. Written as DNA, the CDR3 is TGCAGCGTTGACATAACTCTCATCGAGCAGTTCTTC.

The chain combines TRBV9 with TRBJ2-5, with 8 bases fitting TRBD1. V lost 0 bases, J lost 5 bases, and 6 bases stayed unmatched. There are 15 residues in the CDR3. CDR1 is SGDLS, CDR2 YYNGEE, per germline. In DNA form, the CDR3 reads TGTGCCAGCAGCGTAGGCGGACAGGGTGTGGAGACCCAGTACTTC. Translation: CASSVGGQGVETQYF.

The chain employs TRBV5-1 and TRBJ1-2; TRBD1 matches 8 bases. Losses at the gene ends were 6 bases for V and 4 bases for J; bases not matched to a gene: 8. The CDR3 is 14 amino acids. CDR1 is SGHRS, CDR2 YFSETQ, per germline. Here the CDR3 DNA reads TGCGCCAGCACCCCTGCAACAGGGGGCTATGGCTACACCTTC. Its protein is CASTPATGGYGYTF.

The rearrangement joins TRBV5-1 to TRBJ2-7; the match to TRBD2 covers 13 bases. The CDR3 runs 14 residues. J lost 4 bases, V lost 4 bases, and 2 bases had no gene match. In germline, CDR1 is SGHRS, CDR2 YFSETQ. CDR3 amino acids: CASSKTSGRYEQYF. CDR3 coding DNA: TGCGCCAGCAGCAAGACTAGCGGGAGGTACGAGCAGTACTTC.

The chain couples TRBV6-4 to TRBJ1-6; TRBD1 matches 9 bases. This CDR3 is built from 16 residues. J gave up 7 bases and V 0 bases, and 4 bases lay outside the gene matches. Germline CDR1 is MRHNA and CDR2 is SNTAGT. CDR3 region: CASSDSRGQGNSPLHF. The CDR3 bases are TGTGCCAGCAGTGACTCGAGGGGACAGGGCAATTCACCCCTCCACTTT.

The genes are TRBV7-5 and TRBJ1-4. TRBV7-5 counts as a pseudogene. This CDR3 is built from 12 residues. CDR3: CVRSTSYTGVFF. Written as DNA, the CDR3 is TGTGTCAGAAGCACCTCCTATACGGGGGTGTTTTTT.

This clone counts as medium-sized. The V and J genes are TRBV29-1 and TRBJ1-1; perhaps TRBD1 as D (6 bases). With 3 bases removed from V and 0 bases from J, the gap between germline ends came to 8 bases. The CDR3 spans 13 residues. Germline V gene data show CDR1 as SQVTM and CDR2 as ANQGSEA. The chain's CDR3 is CSVDQGLNTEAFF. The CDR3 region has the DNA TGCAGCGTTGATCAGGGGCTGAACACTGAAGCTTTCTTT.

This chain links TRBV21-1 with TRBJ2-4; TRBD2 is the table's D call, not checked against the DNA. TRBV21-1 is noted as a pseudogene. The CDR3 covers 13 residues. For the CDR3, the DNA is TGTGCCAGCCCCCCCCTAGCCAAAAACATTCAGTACTTC. This sequence encodes CASPPLAKNIQYF.

This clone was observed once. This sequence joins TRBV7-3 and TRBJ1-1; D uncertain. Trimming stripped 5 bases from V and 5 bases from J, with 12 bases between. The CDR3 sequence is 13 residues long. From germline, CDR1 is SGHTA and CDR2 FQGTGA. The CDR3 DNA follows: TGTGCCAGCAGCCAAACTATCCAGACTGAAGCTTTCTTT. Amino acids: CASSQTIQTEAFF.

This chain links TRBV5-1 with TRBJ1-1; weak D call: TRBD1 (6 bases). The germline V and J ends were trimmed by 4 bases and 10 bases, with 14 bases remaining between them. The V gene's germline CDR1 is SGHRS and CDR2 YFSETQ. The CDR3 runs 12 residues. CDR3 sequence reads: CASSGTGILAFF. The CDR3 region has the DNA TGCGCCAGCAGCGGTACAGGGATTCTAGCTTTCTTT.